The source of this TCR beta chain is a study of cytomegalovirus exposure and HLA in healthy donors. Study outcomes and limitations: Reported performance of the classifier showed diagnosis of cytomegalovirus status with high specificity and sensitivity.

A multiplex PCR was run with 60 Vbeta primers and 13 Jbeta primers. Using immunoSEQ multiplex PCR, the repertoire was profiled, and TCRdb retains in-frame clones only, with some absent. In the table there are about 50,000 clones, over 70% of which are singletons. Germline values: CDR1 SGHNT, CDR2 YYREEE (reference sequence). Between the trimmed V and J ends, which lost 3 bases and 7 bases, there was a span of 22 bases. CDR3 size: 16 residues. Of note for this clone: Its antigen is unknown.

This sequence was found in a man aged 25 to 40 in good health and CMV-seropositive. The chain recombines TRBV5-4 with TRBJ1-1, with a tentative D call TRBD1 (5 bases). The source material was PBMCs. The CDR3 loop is CASSSGLVDVVNEAFF. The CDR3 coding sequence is TGTGCCAGCAGCTCAGGGTTAGTCGATGTGGTTAATGAAGCTTTCTTT.